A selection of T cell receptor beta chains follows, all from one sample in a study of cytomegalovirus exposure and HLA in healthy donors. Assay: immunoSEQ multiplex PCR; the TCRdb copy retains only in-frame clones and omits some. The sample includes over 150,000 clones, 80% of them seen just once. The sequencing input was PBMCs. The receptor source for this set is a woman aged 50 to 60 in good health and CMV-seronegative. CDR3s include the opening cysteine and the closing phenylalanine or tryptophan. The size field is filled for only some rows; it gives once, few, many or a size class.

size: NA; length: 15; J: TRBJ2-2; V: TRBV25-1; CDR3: CASSESDTATGELFF
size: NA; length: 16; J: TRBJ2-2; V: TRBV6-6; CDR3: CASSYARAGNTGELFF
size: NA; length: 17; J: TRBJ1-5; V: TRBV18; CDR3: CASSPPGGIRGNQPQHF
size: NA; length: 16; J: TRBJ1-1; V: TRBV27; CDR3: CASSLSPGTGNTEAFF
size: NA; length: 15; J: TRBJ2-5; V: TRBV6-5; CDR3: CASSRGQGLQETQYF
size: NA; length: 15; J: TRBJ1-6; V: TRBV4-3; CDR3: CASSLGQTNNSPLHF
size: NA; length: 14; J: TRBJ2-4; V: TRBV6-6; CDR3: CASTPHRDKNIQYF
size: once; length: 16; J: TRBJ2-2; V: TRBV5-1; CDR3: CASSLPAGFSTGELFF
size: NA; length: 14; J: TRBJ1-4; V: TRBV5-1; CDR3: CASSFSVPNEKLFF
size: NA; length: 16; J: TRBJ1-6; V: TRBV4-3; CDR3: CASSLGQGSYNSPLHF
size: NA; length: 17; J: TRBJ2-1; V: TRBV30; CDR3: CAWTRGRLAQGGNEQFF
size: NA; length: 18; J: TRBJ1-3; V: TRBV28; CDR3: CARRSITSRQGAGNTIYF